A single sample is the source of the 10 T cell receptor beta chains below, sequenced in a study of blood T cell repertoires in COVID-19. The assay was immunoSEQ multiplex PCR, and TCRdb's table has in-frame clones only and misses some. The profile shows 190,000 or so clones, roughly four fifths of them singletons. The sample comprised PBMCs or T cells enriched from blood (not recorded which). The receptors originated from a man aged 35 to 55 who had recovered from COVID-19.

The chain carries TRBV7-3 and TRBJ2-5; D ambiguous. Germline V gives CDR1 SGHTA, CDR2 FQGTGA. Trimming took off 5 bases at V and 5 bases at J, with 12 bases between the two ends. CDR3 length: 13 amino acids. CDR3 residues: CASSISSRETQYF. The CDR3 DNA sequence: TGTGCCAGCAGCATTTCTAGTAGGGAGACCCAGTACTTC.

This clone was observed a single time. The rearrangement uses TRBV19 and TRBJ1-3; D might be TRBD1 (6 bases). The germline V gene has CDR1 LNHDA and CDR2 SQIVND (reference sequence). This CDR3 has 15 residues. Trimming removed 1 base from V and 5 bases from J, with 12 bases in between. DNA of the CDR3: TGTGCCAGTAGTATAGCCCCGGGACACCGAAACACCATATATTTT. Residues: CASSIAPGHRNTIYF. The whole variable domain, remainder taken from reference TRBV19 and TRBJ1-3, is DGGITQSPKYLFRKEGQNVTLSCEQNLNHDAMYWYRQDPGQGLRLIYYSQIVNDFQKGDIAEGYSVSREKKESFPLTVTSAQKNPTAFYLCASSIAPGHRNTIYFGEGSWLTVV.

DNA for the CDR3: TGTGCTTCGGGTGTCCGGGAGCTGTTTTTT. It codes for CASGVRELFF. The chain uses TRBV30 and TRBJ2-2; no firm D call. The CDR3 runs 10 residues. Per the germline V gene, CDR1 is GTSNPN and CDR2 is SVGIG (reference sequence). The whole variable domain, filled in from reference TRBV30 and TRBJ2-2, reads SQTIHQWPATLVQPVGSPLSLECTVEGTSNPNLYWYRQAAGRGLQLLFYSVGIGQISSEVPQNLSASRPQDRQFILSSKKLLLSDSGFYLCASGVRELFFGEGSRLTVL.

This clone was recorded many times. The chain recombines TRBV30 with TRBJ2-7; tentative D call: TRBD2 (5 bases). Trimming removed 5 bases from V and 7 bases from J, with 18 bases in between. CDR1 and CDR2 (germline): GTSNPN, SVGIG (reference sequence). The CDR3 totals 13 residues. CDR3 sequence reads: CAWESGPTGEQYF. CDR3 DNA: TGTGCCTGGGAGTCCGGGCCGACGGGGGAGCAGTACTTC.

This clone came up a few times. The chain uses TRBV6-5 and TRBJ1-2; D is perhaps TRBD1 (6 bases). Trimming took 7 bases from V and 2 from J, leaving 14 bases between them. Germline assignment: CDR1 MNHEY and CDR2 SVGAGI. The CDR3 is 14 amino acids. The CDR3 nucleotides read TGTGCCAGCATGACAGGAGTCTTAAACTATGGCTACACCTTC. It yields the protein CASMTGVLNYGYTF.

The rearrangement links TRBV12-3 or TRBV12-4 to TRBJ1-2, with TRBD1 matching over 9 bases. The CDR3 runs to 12 residues. V gave up 5 bases and J gave up 6 bases; unmatched junction bases: 1. CDR3 region: CASSTGGHGYTF. CDR3 coding DNA: TGTGCCAGCAGTACAGGGGGCCATGGCTACACCTTC.

The chain carries TRBV9 and TRBJ2-3, with D possibly being TRBD2 (6 bases). Per the germline V gene, CDR1 is SGDLS and CDR2 is YYNGEE. The germline V and J ends were trimmed by 3 bases and 8 bases, with 10 bases remaining between them. CDR3 length: 12 amino acids. The DNA for the CDR3 is TGTGCCAGCAGCGGACTAGAGGGTACGCAGTATTTT. As protein: CASSGLEGTQYF.

This clone was observed at least ten times. The chain has TRBV30 and TRBJ2-7; possible D gene TRBD2, 6 bases. The germline V gene encodes CDR1 GTSNPN and CDR2 SVGIG (reference sequence). The CDR3 is 14 residues long. V was trimmed by 5 bases and J by 6 bases, leaving 20 bases between them. The CDR3 protein is CAWATGVQPSEQYF. DNA of the CDR3: TGTGCCTGGGCGACGGGAGTCCAGCCCTCCGAGCAGTACTTC. The entire variable domain, with the rest obtained from reference TRBV30 and TRBJ2-7, is as follows: SQTIHQWPATLVQPVGSPLSLECTVEGTSNPNLYWYRQAAGRGLQLLFYSVGIGQISSEVPQNLSASRPQDRQFILSSKKLLLSDSGFYLCAWATGVQPSEQYFGPGTRLTVT.

The rearrangement joins TRBV5-1 to TRBJ2-7, with D possibly matching TRBD1 (6 bases). Trimming pared 2 bases from V and 1 base from J, leaving 13 bases between. This CDR3 has 15 amino acids. Looked up from germline, CDR1 is SGHRS and CDR2 is YFSETQ. The CDR3 reads CASSFFQGSSYEQYF. DNA for the CDR3: TGCGCCAGCAGCTTTTTTCAGGGGTCATCCTACGAGCAGTACTTC.

The chain has TRBV3-1 (or the pseudogene TRBV3-2) and TRBJ1-3, with 7 bases that match TRBD1. This CDR3 spans 16 amino acids. The V segment lost 4 bases and the J segment 0 bases; nucleotides outside the gene matches: 6. Germline lookup yields CDR1 LGHDT and CDR2 YNNKEL (reference sequence). The chain's CDR3 is CASSPRQGRSGNTIYF. CDR3 DNA sequence: TGTGCCAGCAGCCCCCGACAGGGACGCTCTGGAAACACCATATATTTT.